This T cell receptor (beta chain) was found in a study of CD8+ T cells in alopecia areata. cDNA serving as the sequencing template came from extracted, reverse transcribed RNA. TCRdb keeps only in-frame clones here, not all; method: immunoSEQ multiplex PCR. The table shows about 260,000 clones, with about three fifths occurring only once. Documented treatment: oral pan-JAK inhibitor, 5-10 mg twice daily. The CDR3 runs to 15 residues. From germline, CDR1 is LNHNV and CDR2 YYDKDF (reference sequence). V lost 4 bases and J lost 5, with 17 bases in between. This rearrangement joins TRBV15 to TRBJ2-5; D might be TRBD1 (6 bases). This sequence was found in a human donor with alopecia areata. Sample: CD4+ T cells sorted from blood, taken at approximately week 52, from a patient treated with tofacitinib. The CDR3 protein is CATSTTGPSRETQYF. The CDR3 DNA follows: TGTGCCACCAGCACGACAGGACCTAGTAGGGAGACCCAGTACTTC.